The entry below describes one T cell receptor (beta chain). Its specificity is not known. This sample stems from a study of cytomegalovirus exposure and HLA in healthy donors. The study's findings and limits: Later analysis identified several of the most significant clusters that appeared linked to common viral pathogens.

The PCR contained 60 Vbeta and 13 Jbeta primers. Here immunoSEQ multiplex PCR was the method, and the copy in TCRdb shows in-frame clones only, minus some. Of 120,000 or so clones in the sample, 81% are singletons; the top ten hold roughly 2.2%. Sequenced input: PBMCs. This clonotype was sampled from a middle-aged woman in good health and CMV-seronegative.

The CDR3 DNA reads TGTGCCATCAGTGGCTCTAGCGGGGGGGCCGGGGAGCTGTTTTTT. Translated: CAISGSSGGAGELFF. This chain joins TRBV10-3 and TRBJ2-2, with 12 nucleotides matching TRBD2. V lost 4 bases and J lost 6; bases outside the gene matches: 3. This CDR3 has 15 residues. Germline CDR1 reads ENHRY; CDR2 reads SYGVKD.